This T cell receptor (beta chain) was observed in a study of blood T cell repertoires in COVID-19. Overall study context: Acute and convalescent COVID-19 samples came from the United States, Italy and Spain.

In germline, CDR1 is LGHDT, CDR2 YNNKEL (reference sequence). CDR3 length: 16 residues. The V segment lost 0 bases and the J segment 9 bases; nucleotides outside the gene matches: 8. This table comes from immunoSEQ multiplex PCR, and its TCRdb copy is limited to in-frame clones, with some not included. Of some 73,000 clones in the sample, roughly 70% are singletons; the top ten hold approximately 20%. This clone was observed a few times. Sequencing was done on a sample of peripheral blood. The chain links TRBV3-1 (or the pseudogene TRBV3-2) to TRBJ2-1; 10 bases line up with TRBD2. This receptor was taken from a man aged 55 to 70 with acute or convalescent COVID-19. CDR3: CASSQDASGGGAEQFF. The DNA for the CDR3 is TGTGCCAGCAGCCAAGACGCTAGCGGGGGTGGGGCTGAGCAGTTCTTC.